These 4 T cell receptor beta chains originate from one sample sequenced in a study of T cells after somatic rescue of genetic block. Profiling relied on immunoSEQ multiplex PCR, and the TCRdb table lists in-frame clones only, not all of them. The table has fewer than 150,000 clones, 90% to 95% seen once. The source material was peripheral blood mononuclear cells (PBMCs). These receptor sequences come from a woman aged 18-29 years.

The gene calls are TRBV30 and TRBJ2-5; D is uncertain. CDR3 length equals 12 residues. Between the trimmed V and J ends, which lost 2 bases and 0 bases, there was a span of 4 bases. Looked up from germline, CDR1 is GTSNPN and CDR2 is SVGIG (reference sequence). CDR3 sequence reads: CAWSKDQETQYF. In DNA form, the CDR3 reads TGTGCCTGGAGTAAGGACCAAGAGACCCAGTACTTC.

This clone has just a few counts. The CDR3 region is CASKSGDETQYF. DNA of the CDR3: TGTGCCAGCAAATCAGGGGATGAGACCCAGTACTTC. This chain connects TRBV7-2 to TRBJ2-5; possible D gene TRBD1, 6 bases. CDR1 is SGHTA and CDR2 is FQGNSA in the germline V gene. Trimming removed 7 bases from V and 5 bases from J, with 11 bases in between. The CDR3 loop spans 12 amino acids.

This clone appeared a few times. The V gene is TRBV6-1, the J gene TRBJ2-7, with D maybe TRBD1 (6 bases). V was shortened by 10 bases and J by 2 bases, with 12 bases between the two germline ends. In germline, CDR1 is MNHNS, CDR2 SASEGT. The CDR3 length is 12 residues. This chain's CDR3 is CATWDTTYEQYF. The CDR3, as DNA: TGTGCCACTTGGGACACAACCTACGAGCAGTACTTC.

V and J are TRBV4-3 and TRBJ2-2, with D possibly being TRBD1 or TRBD2 (5 bases each). The V end was cut by 5 bases, the J end by 3 bases, with 13 bases between. This CDR3 has 15 amino acids. CDR1 and CDR2 (germline): LGHNA, YSLEER. The DNA for the CDR3 is TGCGCCAGCAGCTATCACGGGACCTACACCGGGGAGCTGTTTTTT. This sequence encodes CASSYHGTYTGELFF.